The clone carrying this T cell receptor beta chain was found many times. The CDR3 totals 12 residues. V lost 1 base and J lost 6, with 5 bases in between. This sample is part of a study of T cells in Graves' hyperthyroidism and ophthalmopathy. The investigators amplified TCR beta CDR3 regions from RNA transcripts. The HTBI primer set was used in a first-round RT-PCR of the TCR CDR3. One entry per CDR3 protein, called by TCRdb with MiXCR from the multiplex PCR reads. In the table there are 650,000 to 750,000 distinct CDR3 sequences, 14% of which are singletons. Graves' hyperthyroidism qualified as stable when ophthalmopathy did not progress within 18 months. Newly diagnosed hyperthyroidism, duration under 2 months, in patients aged 18 to 65. Uncontrolled infection, other autoimmune disease, pregnancy and lactation each barred patients from inclusion.

The chain uses TRBV12-3 or TRBV12-4 and TRBJ2-3; no clear D. The sequence was obtained from a woman aged 18 to 35 with Graves' hyperthyroidism. Material: blood. The CDR3: CASSLGVDTQYF. For the CDR3, the DNA is TGTGCCAGCAGTTTAGGGGTGGATACGCAGTATTTT.